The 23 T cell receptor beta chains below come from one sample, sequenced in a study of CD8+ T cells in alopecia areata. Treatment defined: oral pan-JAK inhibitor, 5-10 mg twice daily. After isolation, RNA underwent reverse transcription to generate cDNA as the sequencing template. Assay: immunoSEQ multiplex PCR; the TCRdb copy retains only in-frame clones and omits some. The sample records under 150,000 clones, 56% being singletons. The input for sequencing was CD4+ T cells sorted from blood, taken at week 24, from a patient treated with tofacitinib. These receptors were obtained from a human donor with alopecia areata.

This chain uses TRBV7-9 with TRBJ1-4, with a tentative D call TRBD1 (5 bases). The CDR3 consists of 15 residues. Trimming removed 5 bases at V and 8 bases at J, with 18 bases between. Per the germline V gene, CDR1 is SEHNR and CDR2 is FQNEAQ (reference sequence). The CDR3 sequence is CASSPVQLRGEKLFF. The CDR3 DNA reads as TGTGCCAGCAGCCCCGTACAACTAAGGGGAGAAAAACTGTTTTTT.

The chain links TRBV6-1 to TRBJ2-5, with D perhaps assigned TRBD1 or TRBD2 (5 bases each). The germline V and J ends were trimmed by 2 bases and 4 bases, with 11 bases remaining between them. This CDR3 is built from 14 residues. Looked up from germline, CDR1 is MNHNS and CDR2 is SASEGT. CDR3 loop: CASSELGGGETQYF. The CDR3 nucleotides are TGTGCCAGCAGTGAATTAGGTGGGGGAGAGACCCAGTACTTC.

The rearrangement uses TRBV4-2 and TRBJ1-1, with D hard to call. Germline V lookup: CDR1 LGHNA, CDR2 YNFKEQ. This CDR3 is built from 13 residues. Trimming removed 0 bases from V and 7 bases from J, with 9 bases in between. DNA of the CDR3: TGTGCCAGCAGCCAAGATACACGGCTTGAAGCTTTCTTT. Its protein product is CASSQDTRLEAFF.

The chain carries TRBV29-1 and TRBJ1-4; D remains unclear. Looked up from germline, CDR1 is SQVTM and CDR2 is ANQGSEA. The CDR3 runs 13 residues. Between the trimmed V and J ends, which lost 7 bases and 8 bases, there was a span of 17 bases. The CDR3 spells CSASRLNGEKLFF. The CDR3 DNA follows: TGCAGCGCCTCCCGGCTAAACGGGGAAAAACTGTTTTTT.

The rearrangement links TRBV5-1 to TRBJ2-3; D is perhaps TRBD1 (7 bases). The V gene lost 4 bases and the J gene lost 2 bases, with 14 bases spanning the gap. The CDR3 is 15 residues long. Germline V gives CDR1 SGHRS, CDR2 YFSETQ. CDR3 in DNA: TGCGCCAGCAGCGCCGGACAGGACTACACAGATACGCAGTATTTT. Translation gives CASSAGQDYTDTQYF.

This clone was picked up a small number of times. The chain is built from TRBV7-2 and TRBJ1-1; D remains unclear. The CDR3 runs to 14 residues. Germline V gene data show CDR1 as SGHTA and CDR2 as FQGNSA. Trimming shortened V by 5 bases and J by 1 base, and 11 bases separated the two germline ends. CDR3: CASSHETRNTEAFF. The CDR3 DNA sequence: TGTGCCAGCAGCCATGAGACAAGGAACACTGAAGCTTTCTTT.

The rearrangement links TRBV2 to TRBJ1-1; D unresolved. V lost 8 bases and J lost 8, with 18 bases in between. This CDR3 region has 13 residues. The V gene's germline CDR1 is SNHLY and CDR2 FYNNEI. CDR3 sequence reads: CASGPLGGGEAFF. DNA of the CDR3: TGTGCCAGCGGACCATTGGGTGGTGGGGAAGCTTTCTTT.

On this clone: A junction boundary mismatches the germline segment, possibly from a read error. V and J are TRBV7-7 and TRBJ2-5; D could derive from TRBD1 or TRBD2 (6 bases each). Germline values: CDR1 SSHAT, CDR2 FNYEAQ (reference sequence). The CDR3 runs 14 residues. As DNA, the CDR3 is TGTGCTAGCAGCATAAACAGGGACTCAGAGACCCAGTACTTC. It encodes CASSINRDSETQYF.

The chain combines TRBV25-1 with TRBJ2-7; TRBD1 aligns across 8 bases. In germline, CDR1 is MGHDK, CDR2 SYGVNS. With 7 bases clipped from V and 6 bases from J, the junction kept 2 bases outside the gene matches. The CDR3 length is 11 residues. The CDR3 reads CASTGGGEQYF. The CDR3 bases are TGTGCCAGCACAGGGGGCGGCGAGCAGTACTTC.

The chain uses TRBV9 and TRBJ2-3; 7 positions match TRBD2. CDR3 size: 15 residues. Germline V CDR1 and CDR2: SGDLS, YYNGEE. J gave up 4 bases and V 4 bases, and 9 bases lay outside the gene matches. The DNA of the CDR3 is TGTGCCAGCAGCAAGGGAGGGCCCCTATCAGATACGCAGTATTTT. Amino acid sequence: CASSKGGPLSDTQYF.

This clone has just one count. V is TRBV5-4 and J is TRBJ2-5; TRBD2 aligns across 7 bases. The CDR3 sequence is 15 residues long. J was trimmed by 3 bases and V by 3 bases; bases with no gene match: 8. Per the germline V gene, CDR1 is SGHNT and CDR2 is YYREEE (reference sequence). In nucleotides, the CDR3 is TGTGCCAGCAGCTGGGGAGGGGCAGGGAAAGAGACCCAGTACTTC. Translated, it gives CASSWGGAGKETQYF. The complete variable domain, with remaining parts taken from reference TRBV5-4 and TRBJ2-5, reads ETGVTQSPTHLIKTRGQQVTLRCSSQSGHNTVSWYQQALGQGPQFIFQYYREEENGRGNFPPRFSGLQFPNYSSELNVNALELDDSALYLCASSWGGAGKETQYFGPGTRLLVL.

CDR3 in amino acids: CASSRAPSSYNSPLHF. The CDR3 coding sequence is TGTGCCAGCAGCCGGGCACCGAGCTCCTATAATTCACCCCTCCACTTT. The chain carries TRBV27 and TRBJ1-6; D gene unclear. The CDR3 runs to 16 residues. V was clipped by 6 bases and J by 0 bases, with 12 bases between them. Germline lookup yields CDR1 MNHEY and CDR2 SMNVEV (reference sequence).

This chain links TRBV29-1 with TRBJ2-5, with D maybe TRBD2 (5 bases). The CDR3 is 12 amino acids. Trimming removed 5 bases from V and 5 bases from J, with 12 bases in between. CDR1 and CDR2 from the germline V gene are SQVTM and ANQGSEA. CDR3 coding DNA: TGCAGCGTTTCGATAAGAGGGGAGACCCAGTACTTC. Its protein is CSVSIRGETQYF.

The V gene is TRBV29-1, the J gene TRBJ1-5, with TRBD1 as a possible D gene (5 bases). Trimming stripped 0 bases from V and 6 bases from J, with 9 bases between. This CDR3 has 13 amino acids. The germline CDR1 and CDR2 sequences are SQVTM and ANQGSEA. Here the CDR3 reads CSVEDGGGQPQHF. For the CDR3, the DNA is TGCAGCGTTGAAGACGGGGGAGGTCAGCCCCAGCATTTT.

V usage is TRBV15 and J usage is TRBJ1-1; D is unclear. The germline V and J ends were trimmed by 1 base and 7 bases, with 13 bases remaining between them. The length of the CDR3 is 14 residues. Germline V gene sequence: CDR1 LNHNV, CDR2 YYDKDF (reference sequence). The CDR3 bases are TGTGCCACCAGCAGAGGGATAGAGTCTTATGAAGCTTTCTTT. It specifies CATSRGIESYEAFF.

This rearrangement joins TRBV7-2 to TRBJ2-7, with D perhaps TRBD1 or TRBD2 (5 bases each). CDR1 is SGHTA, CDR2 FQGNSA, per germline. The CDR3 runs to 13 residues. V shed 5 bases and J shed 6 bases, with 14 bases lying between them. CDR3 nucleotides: TGTGCCAGCAGCCCCAGGGTAGGGAGCGAGCAGTACTTC. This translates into CASSPRVGSEQYF.

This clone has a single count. The CDR3 sequence is CASSLVGWDGYTF. CDR3 DNA sequence: TGTGCCAGCAGCTTGGTAGGGTGGGATGGCTACACCTTC. This chain joins TRBV5-4 and TRBJ1-2, with D unclear. Germline CDR1 SGHNT, CDR2 YYREEE (reference sequence). The CDR3 has 13 residues. Trimming removed 0 bases from V and 6 bases from J, with 9 bases in between. The whole variable domain, remainder taken from reference TRBV5-4 and TRBJ1-2, is ETGVTQSPTHLIKTRGQQVTLRCSSQSGHNTVSWYQQALGQGPQFIFQYYREEENGRGNFPPRFSGLQFPNYSSELNVNALELDDSALYLCASSLVGWDGYTFGSGTRLTVV.

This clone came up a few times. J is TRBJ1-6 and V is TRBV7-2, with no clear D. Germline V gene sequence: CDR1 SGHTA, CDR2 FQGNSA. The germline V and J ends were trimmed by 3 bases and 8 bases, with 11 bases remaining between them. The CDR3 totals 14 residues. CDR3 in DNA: TGTGCCAGCAGCTTCGGTACCATTGATTCACCCCTCCACTTT. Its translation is CASSFGTIDSPLHF. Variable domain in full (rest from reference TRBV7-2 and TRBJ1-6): GAGVSQSPSNKVTEKGKDVELRCDPISGHTALYWYRQSLGQGLEFLIYFQGNSAPDKSGLPSDRFSAERTGGSVSTLTIQRTQQEDSAVYLCASSFGTIDSPLHFGNGTRLTVT.

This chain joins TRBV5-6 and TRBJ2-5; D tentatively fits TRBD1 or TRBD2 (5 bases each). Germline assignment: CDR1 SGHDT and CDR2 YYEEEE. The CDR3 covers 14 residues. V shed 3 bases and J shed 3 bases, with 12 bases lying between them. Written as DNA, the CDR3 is TGTGCCAGCAGCTGGACGGGGACGGAAGAGACCCAGTACTTC. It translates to CASSWTGTEETQYF.

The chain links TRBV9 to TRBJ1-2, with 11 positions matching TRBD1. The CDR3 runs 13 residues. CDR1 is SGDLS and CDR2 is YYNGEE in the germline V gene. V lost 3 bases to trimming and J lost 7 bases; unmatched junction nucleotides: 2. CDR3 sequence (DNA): TGTGCCAGCAGCGCGGGACAGGGGGTTGGCTACACCTTC. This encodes CASSAGQGVGYTF.

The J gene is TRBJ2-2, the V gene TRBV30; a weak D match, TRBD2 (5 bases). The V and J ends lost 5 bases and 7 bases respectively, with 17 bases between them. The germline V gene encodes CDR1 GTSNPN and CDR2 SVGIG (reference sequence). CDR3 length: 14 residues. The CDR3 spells CAWGWTLQVGELFF. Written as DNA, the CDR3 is TGTGCCTGGGGGTGGACTCTCCAGGTCGGGGAGCTGTTTTTT.

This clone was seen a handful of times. CDR3 protein: CASSPDYEQYF. The CDR3 nucleotides are TGTGCCAGCTCACCAGACTACGAGCAGTACTTC. V gene TRBV18 combines with J gene TRBJ2-7; no definite D call. This CDR3 is built from 11 residues. Trimming left V 2 bases short and J 3 bases short, with 2 bases between. Germline V gene sequence: CDR1 KGHSH, CDR2 LQKENI.

In DNA form, the CDR3 reads TGTGCCTGGAGAGCCGGGGAGCTGTTTTTT. It specifies CAWRAGELFF. V gene TRBV30 combines with J gene TRBJ2-2, with D unclear. Looked up from germline, CDR1 is GTSNPN and CDR2 is SVGIG (reference sequence). The CDR3 length is 10 residues. Trimming took 3 bases from V and 6 from J, leaving 2 bases between them.